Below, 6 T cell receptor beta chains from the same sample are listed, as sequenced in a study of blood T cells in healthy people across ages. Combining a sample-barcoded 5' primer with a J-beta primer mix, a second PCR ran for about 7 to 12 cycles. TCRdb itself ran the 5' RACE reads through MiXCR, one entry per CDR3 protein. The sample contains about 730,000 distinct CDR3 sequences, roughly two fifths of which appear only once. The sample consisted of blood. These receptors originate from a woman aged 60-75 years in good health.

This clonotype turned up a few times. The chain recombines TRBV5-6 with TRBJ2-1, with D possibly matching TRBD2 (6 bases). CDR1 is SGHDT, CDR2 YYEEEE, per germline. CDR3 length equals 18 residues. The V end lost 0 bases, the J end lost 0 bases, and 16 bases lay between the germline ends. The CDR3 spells CASSLGVLGGGSYNEQFF. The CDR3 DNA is TGTGCCAGCAGCTTGGGGGTTTTGGGGGGAGGCTCCTACAATGAGCAGTTCTTC.

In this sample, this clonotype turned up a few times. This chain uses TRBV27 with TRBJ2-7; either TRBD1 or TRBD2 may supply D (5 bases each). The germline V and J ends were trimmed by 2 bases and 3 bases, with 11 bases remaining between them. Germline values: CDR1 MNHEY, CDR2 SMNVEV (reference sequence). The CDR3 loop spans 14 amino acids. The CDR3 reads CASSLKGTSYEQYF. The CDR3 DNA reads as TGTGCCAGCAGTTTAAAGGGGACCAGCTACGAGCAGTACTTC.

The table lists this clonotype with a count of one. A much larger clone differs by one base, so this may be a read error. DNA for the CDR3: TGCAGCGTTGAACAGGGACGCGGTGAGCAGTACTTC. It yields the protein CSVEQGRGEQYF. V is TRBV29-1 and J is TRBJ2-7; D tentatively reads TRBD1 or TRBD2 (5 bases each). V was clipped by 2 bases and J by 7 bases, with 12 bases between them. This CDR3 is 12 amino acids long. Germline values: CDR1 SQVTM, CDR2 ANQGSEA.

The DNA of the CDR3 is TGTGCCAGCAGCTTAGCTTCCGCGGGAGGCGAGCAGTACTTC. It specifies CASSLASAGGEQYF. The genes are TRBV7-2 and TRBJ2-7; 8 nucleotides agree with TRBD2. J gave up 6 bases and V 0 bases, and 4 bases lay outside the gene matches. The CDR3 is 14 residues long. Germline CDR1 SGHTA, CDR2 FQGNSA.

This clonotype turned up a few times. The CDR3 spells CSAREADRGDEKLFF. In nucleotides, the CDR3 is TGCAGTGCTAGAGAAGCGGACAGGGGAGATGAAAAACTGTTTTTT. The chain combines TRBV20-1 with TRBJ1-4; TRBD1 matches 9 bases. The germline V gene encodes CDR1 DFQATT and CDR2 SNEGSKA (reference sequence). The CDR3 is made up of 15 amino acids. V was pared by 0 bases and J by 6 bases, with 5 bases of the junction left unmatched.

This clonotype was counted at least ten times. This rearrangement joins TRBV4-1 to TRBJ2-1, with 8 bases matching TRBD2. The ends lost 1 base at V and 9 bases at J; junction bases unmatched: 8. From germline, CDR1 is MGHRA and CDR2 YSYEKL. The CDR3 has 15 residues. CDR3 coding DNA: TGCGCCAGCAGCCAAGTAGACGGGGGGGCAGGTGAGCAGTTCTTC. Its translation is CASSQVDGGAGEQFF.